This T cell receptor beta chain stems from a study of cytomegalovirus exposure and HLA in healthy donors. Regarding the study as a whole: There was a cluster of highly shared sequence variants that was likely a sequencing artifact. Later work associated roughly 15,000 TCR beta sequences with HLA alleles at 0.05 false discovery rate. As confirmed in vitro, a few CMV-associated chains were specific for CMV antigens.

A remark on this clone: Its antigen remains unknown.

V was clipped by 4 bases and J by 3 bases; unmatched bases: 8. The length of the CDR3 is 15 residues. From germline, CDR1 is MNHNS and CDR2 SASEGT. PCR employed 60 Vbeta and 13 Jbeta primers. TCRdb's copy holds only in-frame clones and misses some; the assay was immunoSEQ multiplex PCR. The sample records about 98,000 clones, about 81% being singletons. V gene TRBV6-1 combines with J gene TRBJ2-5, with 7 nucleotides matching TRBD2. The sequencing input was PBMCs. The origin of this receptor is a middle-aged man in good health and CMV-seronegative. CDR3: CASSGFKRGEETQYF. CDR3 DNA sequence: TGTGCCAGCAGTGGGTTCAAGCGGGGCGAAGAGACCCAGTACTTC.